These 18 T cell receptor beta chains originate from one sample sequenced in a study of shared clonotypes between healthy human individuals. Clones were read by immunoSEQ multiplex PCR, and TCRdb kept only the in-frame ones, dropping some. The profile shows approximately 1,500,000 clones, approximately 98% of them singletons. Sequencing was carried out using naive CD4+ T cells sorted from blood. Subset denoted: CD45RA+ positively selected. Source of these receptors: a man aged 25 to 45 in good health.

This clone showed up just once. The chain links TRBV5-1 to TRBJ1-5; D gene unclear. CDR3 length: 13 amino acids. V was pared by 4 bases and J by 0 bases, with 5 bases between. Germline V CDR1 and CDR2: SGHRS, YFSETQ. CDR3 nucleotides: TGCGCCAGCAGCCCAAATAGCAATCAGCCCCAGCATTTT. Its translation is CASSPNSNQPQHF.

This chain uses TRBV14 with TRBJ2-7; 8 bases match TRBD2. V gave up 4 bases and J gave up 3 bases; unmatched junction bases: 11. The CDR3 length is 16 residues. Per germline, CDR1 SGHDN and CDR2 FVKESK. CDR3 loop: CASSPSLAGKVYEQYF. In nucleotides, the CDR3 is TGTGCCAGCAGCCCGAGTTTAGCGGGAAAGGTCTACGAGCAGTACTTC.

The chain links TRBV28 to TRBJ1-5; TRBD1 might be the D (5 bases). The CDR3 extends over 16 amino acids. The germline gives CDR1 MDHEN, CDR2 SYDVKM. V lost 2 bases and J lost 2, with 13 bases in between. The CDR3 region is CASSLRSGFGNQPQHF. In nucleotides, the CDR3 is TGTGCCAGCAGTTTACGTTCAGGGTTCGGCAATCAGCCCCAGCATTTT.

The chain joins TRBV6-5 to TRBJ1-1; TRBD1 matches at 8 bases. Germline V gene sequence: CDR1 MNHEY, CDR2 SVGAGI. Trimming at V came to 0 bases and at J to 11 bases, leaving 11 bases not matched to a gene. The CDR3 runs 15 residues. The CDR3 protein is CASSYSQGAPAYAFF. DNA for the CDR3: TGTGCCAGCAGTTACTCCCAGGGGGCGCCGGCTTACGCTTTCTTT.

The table lists this clone with a count of one. CDR3 amino acids: CASSQGTGNTPGYTF. The CDR3 nucleotides read TGTGCCAGCAGCCAAGGGACAGGGAATACTCCTGGCTACACCTTC. J is TRBJ1-2 and V is TRBV4-2; 8 nucleotides line up with TRBD1. The CDR3 has 15 residues. Germline V CDR1 and CDR2: LGHNA, YNFKEQ. Trimming cost V 1 base and J 7 bases; bases outside gene matches: 8.

Regarding this clone: Other DNA variants within this sample encode the same CDR3. The chain employs TRBV27 and TRBJ2-7; possibly TRBD1 for D (5 bases). This CDR3 region has 14 residues. Trimming left V 0 bases short and J 2 bases short, with 8 bases between. Per the germline V gene, CDR1 is MNHEY and CDR2 is SMNVEV (reference sequence). The CDR3 sequence: CASSLSGRAYEQYF. DNA of the CDR3: TGTGCCAGCAGTTTATCGGGGCGAGCCTACGAGCAGTACTTC.

The count of this clone is one. The chain has TRBV9 and TRBJ2-2; D unclear. V lost 3 bases and J 4 bases, leaving 10 bases between the germline ends. The CDR3 is 14 residues long. Per the germline V gene, CDR1 is SGDLS and CDR2 is YYNGEE. CDR3 nucleotide sequence: TGTGCCAGCAGCGCCCATCAGGTCACCGGGGAGCTGTTTTTT. Its protein product is CASSAHQVTGELFF.

The chain carries TRBV6-5 and TRBJ1-5; D remains unclear. Germline CDR1 reads MNHEY; CDR2 reads SVGAGI. Trimming pared 2 bases from V and 7 bases from J, leaving 12 bases between. The CDR3 length is 14 residues. The CDR3: CASSYGSLGQPQHF. CDR3 coding DNA: TGTGCCAGCAGTTACGGGAGCCTCGGCCAGCCCCAGCATTTT.

V gene TRBV6-5 combines with J gene TRBJ1-1; TRBD1 agrees at 7 bases. V dropped 6 bases and J dropped 8; count of bases not matched to a gene: 9. The germline gives CDR1 MNHEY, CDR2 SVGAGI. CDR3 length: 13 residues. The CDR3 region is CASSRAPTGEAFF. CDR3 DNA: TGTGCCAGCAGCCGAGCGCCGACAGGGGAAGCTTTCTTT.

The J gene is TRBJ1-2, the V gene TRBV18; tentative D call: TRBD1 (6 bases). Germline V gene sequence: CDR1 KGHSH, CDR2 LQKENI. With 3 bases removed from V and 8 bases from J, the gap between germline ends came to 13 bases. The CDR3 contains 13 residues. Here the CDR3 reads CASSPRGRGGYTF. CDR3 DNA sequence: TGTGCCAGCTCACCCAGGGGCCGGGGAGGCTACACCTTC.

This chain uses TRBV5-5 with TRBJ1-2; D unclear. Deletions cut 0 bases from V and 0 bases from J, with 12 bases between. Germline CDR1 reads SGHKS; CDR2 reads YYEKEE (reference sequence). The CDR3 extends over 16 amino acids. DNA of the CDR3: TGTGCCAGCAGCTTGGGGCCCCTTAACACTAACTATGGCTACACCTTC. It encodes CASSLGPLNTNYGYTF.

V is TRBV10-3 and J is TRBJ2-3, with TRBD2 matching 9 bases. There are 15 residues in the CDR3. The V and J ends lost 7 bases and 6 bases, in that order; junction bases with no gene match: 11. Germline V gene lookup returns CDR1 ENHRY and CDR2 SYGVKD. CDR3 sequence: CAINPAGGPSDTQYF. Written as DNA, the CDR3 is TGTGCCATCAACCCGGCGGGAGGGCCCTCGGATACGCAGTATTTT.

V and J are TRBV6-5 and TRBJ2-3; D not resolved. CDR3 length: 14 amino acids. The germline gives CDR1 MNHEY, CDR2 SVGAGI. Trimming cost V 1 base and J 4 bases, with 9 bases left between them. This chain's CDR3 is CASSYFSRADTQYF. In DNA form, the CDR3 reads TGTGCCAGCAGTTACTTCTCTAGGGCAGATACGCAGTATTTT.

This sequence joins TRBV5-1 and TRBJ1-4, with TRBD1 matching 8 bases. Germline lookup yields CDR1 SGHRS and CDR2 YFSETQ. V shed 1 base, J shed 4 bases, and the junction held 21 bases outside the gene matches. The CDR3 sequence is 21 residues long. CDR3 coding DNA: TGCGCCAGCAGCTTGACCATCGACGTCCGTTCAGGGGGCATGGTTAATGAAAAACTGTTTTTT. Protein sequence: CASSLTIDVRSGGMVNEKLFF. Full variable domain (remainder filled in from reference TRBV5-1 and TRBJ1-4): KAGVTQTPRYLIKTRGQQVTLSCSPISGHRSVSWYQQTPGQGLQFLFEYFSETQRNKGNFPGRFSGRQFSNSRSEMNVSTLELGDSALYLCASSLTIDVRSGGMVNEKLFFGSGTQLSVL.

The chain recombines TRBV5-4 with TRBJ2-1; 8 bases are shared with TRBD2. The germline gives CDR1 SGHNT, CDR2 YYREEE (reference sequence). Trimming took 4 bases from V and 3 from J; bases not matched to a gene: 15. The CDR3 is 18 residues long. The CDR3 here is CASSPTGGLRSGYNEQFF. CDR3 DNA sequence: TGTGCCAGCAGCCCCACGGGGGGGCTGCGCTCCGGCTACAATGAGCAGTTCTTC.

In regard to this clone: The same CDR3 also results from other DNA sequences found in this sample. V usage is TRBV5-1 and J usage is TRBJ2-1; no clear D. Germline CDR1 reads SGHRS; CDR2 reads YFSETQ. Trimming took 0 bases from V and 5 from J, leaving 6 bases between them. The CDR3 is 13 residues long. CDR3 nucleotide sequence: TGCGCCAGCAGCTTGGCCCCAAACAATGAGCAGTTCTTC. Translating gives CASSLAPNNEQFF.

This sequence joins TRBV18 and TRBJ2-7; D is unclear. Trimming removed 6 bases at V and 1 base at J, with 22 bases between. Germline CDR1 KGHSH, CDR2 LQKENI. The CDR3 spans 17 residues. Written as DNA, the CDR3 is TGTGCCAGCTCGCCTCACCAGTTGAGCCGCGGATCCTACGAGCAGTACTTC. Protein: CASSPHQLSRGSYEQYF.

The V gene is TRBV5-6, the J gene TRBJ2-3; D remains unclear. V was clipped by 1 base and J by 0 bases, with 12 bases between them. The CDR3 sequence is 16 residues long. In germline, CDR1 is SGHDT, CDR2 YYEEEE. Here the CDR3 reads CASSLQPTTSTDTQYF. The CDR3 DNA follows: TGTGCCAGCAGCTTGCAACCGACAACGAGCACAGATACGCAGTATTTT.